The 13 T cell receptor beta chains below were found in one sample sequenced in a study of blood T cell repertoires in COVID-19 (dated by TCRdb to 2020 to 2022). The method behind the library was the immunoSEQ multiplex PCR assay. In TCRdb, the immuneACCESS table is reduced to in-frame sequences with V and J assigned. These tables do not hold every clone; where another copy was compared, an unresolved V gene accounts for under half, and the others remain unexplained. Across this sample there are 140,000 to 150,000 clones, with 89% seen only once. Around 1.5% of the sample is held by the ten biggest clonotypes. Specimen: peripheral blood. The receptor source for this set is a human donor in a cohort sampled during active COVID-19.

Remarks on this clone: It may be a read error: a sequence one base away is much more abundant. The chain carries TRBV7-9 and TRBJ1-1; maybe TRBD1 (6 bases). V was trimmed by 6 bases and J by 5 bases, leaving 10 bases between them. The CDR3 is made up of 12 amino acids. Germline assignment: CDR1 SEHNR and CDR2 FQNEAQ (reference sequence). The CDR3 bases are TGTGCCAGCAGTCCAGGGGTGACTGAAGCTTTCTTT. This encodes CASSPGVTEAFF.

CDR3 in DNA: TGTGCCAGCCTCCAGTCCTATAATTCACCCCTCCACTTT. Its protein is CASLQSYNSPLHF. This chain links TRBV12-3 or TRBV12-4 with TRBJ1-6; D gene uncertain. This CDR3 is 13 amino acids long. V was clipped by 8 bases and J by 1 base, with 6 bases between them.

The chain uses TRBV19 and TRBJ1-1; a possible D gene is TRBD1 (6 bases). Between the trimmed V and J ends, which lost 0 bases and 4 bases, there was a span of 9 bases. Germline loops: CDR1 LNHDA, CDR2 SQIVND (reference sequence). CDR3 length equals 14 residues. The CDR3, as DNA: TGTGCCAGTAGTATAGAGCACAGGGCCACTGAAGCTTTCTTT. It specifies CASSIEHRATEAFF. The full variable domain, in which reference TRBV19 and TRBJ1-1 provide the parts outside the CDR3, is DGGITQSPKYLFRKEGQNVTLSCEQNLNHDAMYWYRQDPGQGLRLIYYSQIVNDFQKGDIAEGYSVSREKKESFPLTVTSAQKNPTAFYLCASSIEHRATEAFFGQGTRLTVV.

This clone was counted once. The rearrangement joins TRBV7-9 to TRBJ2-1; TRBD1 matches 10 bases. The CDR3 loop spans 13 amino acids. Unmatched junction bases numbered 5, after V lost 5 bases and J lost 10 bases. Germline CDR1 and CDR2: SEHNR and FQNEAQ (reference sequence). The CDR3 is CASSRGQGLEQFF. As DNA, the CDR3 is TGTGCCAGCAGCCGGGGACAGGGGCTGGAGCAGTTCTTC. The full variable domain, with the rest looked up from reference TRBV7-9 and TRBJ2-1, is DTGVSQNPRHKITKRGQNVTFRCDPISEHNRLYWYRQTLGQGPEFLTYFQNEAQLEKSRLLSDRFSAERPKGSFSTLEIQRTEQGDSAMYLCASSRGQGLEQFFGPGTRLTVL.

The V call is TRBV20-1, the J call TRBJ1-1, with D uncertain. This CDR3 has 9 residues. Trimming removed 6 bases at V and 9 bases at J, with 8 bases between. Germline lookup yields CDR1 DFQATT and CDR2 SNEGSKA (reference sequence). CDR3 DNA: TGCAGTGCCCTGCCTAAAGCTTTCTTT. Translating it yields CSALPKAFF.

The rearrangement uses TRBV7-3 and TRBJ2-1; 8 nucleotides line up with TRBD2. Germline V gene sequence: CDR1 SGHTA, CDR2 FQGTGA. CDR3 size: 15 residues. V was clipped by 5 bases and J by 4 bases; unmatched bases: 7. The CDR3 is CASSPSGGGYNEQFF. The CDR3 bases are TGTGCCAGCAGCCCCAGTGGCGGGGGGTACAATGAGCAGTTCTTC.

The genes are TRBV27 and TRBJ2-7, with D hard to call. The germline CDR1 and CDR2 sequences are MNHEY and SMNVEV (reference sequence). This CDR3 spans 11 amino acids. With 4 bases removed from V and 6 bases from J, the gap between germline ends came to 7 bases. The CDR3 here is CASSSLSEQYF. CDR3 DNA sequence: TGTGCCAGCAGTTCCCTATCCGAGCAGTACTTC.

The CDR3 DNA follows: TGTGCCAGCTCACCTCCGCCGAGAATTAACACTGAAGCTTTCTTT. This codes for CASSPPPRINTEAFF. This chain joins TRBV18 and TRBJ1-1; no clear D. The CDR3 loop spans 15 amino acids. Deletions cut 3 bases from V and 2 bases from J, with 13 bases between. The germline V gene encodes CDR1 KGHSH and CDR2 LQKENI.

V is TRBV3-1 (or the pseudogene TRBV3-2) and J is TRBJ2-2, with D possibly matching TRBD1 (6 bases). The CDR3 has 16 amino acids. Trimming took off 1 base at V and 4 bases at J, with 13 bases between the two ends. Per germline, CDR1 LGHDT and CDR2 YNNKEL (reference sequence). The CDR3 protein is CASSQATRGGTGELFF. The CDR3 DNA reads TGTGCCAGCAGCCAAGCTACTAGAGGGGGCACCGGGGAGCTGTTTTTT.

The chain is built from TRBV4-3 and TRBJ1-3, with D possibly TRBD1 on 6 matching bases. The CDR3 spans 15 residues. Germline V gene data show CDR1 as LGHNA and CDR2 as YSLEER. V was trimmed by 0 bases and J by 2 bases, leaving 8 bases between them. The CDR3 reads CASSQDGTTGNTIYF. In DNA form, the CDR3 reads TGCGCCAGCAGCCAAGACGGGACAACTGGAAACACCATATATTTT.

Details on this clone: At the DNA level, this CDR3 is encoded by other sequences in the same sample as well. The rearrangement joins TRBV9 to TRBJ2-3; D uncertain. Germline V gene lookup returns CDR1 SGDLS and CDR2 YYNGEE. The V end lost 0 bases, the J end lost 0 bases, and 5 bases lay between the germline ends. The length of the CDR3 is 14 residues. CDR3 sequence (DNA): TGTGCCAGCAGCGTAGGGCAGAGCACAGATACGCAGTATTTT. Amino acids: CASSVGQSTDTQYF.

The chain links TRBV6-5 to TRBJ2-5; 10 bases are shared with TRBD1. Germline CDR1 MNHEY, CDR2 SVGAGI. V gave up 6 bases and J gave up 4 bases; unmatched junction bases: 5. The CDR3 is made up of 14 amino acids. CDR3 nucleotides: TGTGCCAGCAGGGGCGGGACAGGGGTAGAGACCCAGTACTTC. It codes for CASRGGTGVETQYF.

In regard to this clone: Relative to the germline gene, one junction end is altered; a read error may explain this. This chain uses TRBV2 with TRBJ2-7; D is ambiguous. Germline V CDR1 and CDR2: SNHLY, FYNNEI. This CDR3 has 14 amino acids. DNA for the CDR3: TGTGCCAGCGGTGACCTAGGTGGTTTGTACGAGCAGTACTTC. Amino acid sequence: CASGDLGGLYEQYF.